Only one count was recorded for the clone carrying this T cell receptor (beta chain). The antigen is not known. The CDR3 runs to 13 residues. Germline trimming cut 3 bases from V and 3 bases from J; bases unmatched to any gene: 4. From germline, CDR1 is DFQATT and CDR2 SNEGSKA (reference sequence). Reverse transcription of roughly 0.45 to 1 ug RNA was performed with random hexamers. The immunoSEQ assay covered 54 Vbeta and 13 Jbeta segments for CDR3. MiXCR was run by TCRdb on the immunoSEQ multiplex PCR reads, yielding one entry per CDR3 protein. The sample contains more than 65,000 distinct CDR3 sequences, about 94% of which appear only once. The source of the sample is a study of CD8 T cells in Susac syndrome. Study conclusions and caveats: The TCR sequencing and HLA analysis in the study involved a relatively small number of individuals, as the study acknowledged.

Treatment-naive patients with stable or active relapsing-remitting disease were the multiple sclerosis controls. TEMRA cells were FACS-enriched and CD8+ and CD4+ T cells negatively isolated. The sample was CD8+ T cells from PBMCs. This chain links TRBV20-1 with TRBJ2-7; the match to TRBD2 covers 8 bases. The receptor was derived from a human donor with multiple sclerosis. The DNA for the CDR3 is TGCAGTGCTAGGGCGGGGGGCAGCTACGAGCAGTACTTC. Translated, it gives CSARAGGSYEQYF.